This T cell receptor (beta chain) was identified during a study of OX40 agonist ivuxolimab in advanced cancers. Overall study context: Patients achieving partial responses numbered three: one hepatocellular carcinoma case and two cutaneous melanoma cases.

Study-level points and caveats: Part of the nonresponder group also had normalized T-cell clonal expansion that was low. There was clonal expansion of CD4+ and CD8+ blood T cells by week 6 at 0.1 to 3.0 mg/kg.

This clone was seen just once. Its cognate antigen is unknown. Anyone with autoimmune disease history or systemic immunosuppression was excluded. The V end was cut by 0 bases, the J end by 4 bases, with 18 bases between. The length of the CDR3 is 17 residues. Looked up from germline, CDR1 is MGHDK and CDR2 is SYGVNS. Sequencing was performed with immunoSEQ multiplex PCR; in TCRdb, only in-frame clones are kept and a portion is missing. The sample lists around 67,000 clones, 87% occurring once. The sequencing here drew on CD4+ or CD8+ T cells sorted from blood, taken in a trial of the OX40 agonist ivuxolimab. The receptor was derived from an adult with an advanced solid tumor such as melanoma, head and neck, liver or kidney cancer. The V call is TRBV25-1, the J call TRBJ1-2, with D possibly matching TRBD1 (5 bases). In DNA, the CDR3 is TGTGCCAGCAGTGAATATGGGGGGGGTCATTATATCTATGGCTACACCTTC. Encoded protein: CASSEYGGGHYIYGYTF.